What follows describes a single TCR beta chain. The source of the sample is a study of blood T cell repertoires in COVID-19. V lost 5 bases to trimming and J lost 5 bases, with 15 bases between them. Looked up from germline, CDR1 is MDHEN and CDR2 is SYDVKM. This CDR3 region has 14 residues. The repertoire was sequenced with immunoSEQ multiplex PCR; TCRdb's copy has only in-frame clones and lacks some. The data contain fewer than 200,000 clones, roughly 84% of them singletons. The sequenced material came from PBMCs or T cells enriched from blood (not recorded which). The source is a man between 60 and 75 years old who had recovered from COVID-19. The chain carries TRBV28 and TRBJ1-1; weak D call: TRBD1 (5 bases). As DNA, the CDR3 is TGTGCCAGCAGTCCCCCGGAGGGGAGGACTGAAGCTTTCTTT. This gives the protein CASSPPEGRTEAFF.